This is a list of T cell receptor beta chains from one sample in a study of T cell changes during pregnancy in multiple sclerosis. Method: immunoSEQ multiplex PCR; TCRdb's copy keeps in-frame clones and lacks some. The data contain around 97,000 clones, approximately 90% of them singletons. Sample: peripheral blood, taken in the second trimester of pregnancy. The receptors originated from a female donor in good health, enrolled as a control in a pregnancy study. Both conserved end residues are part of each CDR3. D genes are given only for firm matches. Not every row has a clone size; where given, it reads once, few, many or a size class.

cdr3_nt cdr3_aa v_call d_call clone_size j_call cdr3_length
TGTGCCAGCAGTGACGAGAGAAACACTGAAGCTTTCTTT CASSDERNTEAFF TRBV6-4 - few TRBJ1-1 13
TGTGCCAGCAGCTTCTCGGGATCCTTCAATCAGCCCCAGCATTTT CASSFSGSFNQPQHF TRBV7-2 - - TRBJ1-5 15
TGTGCCATTCAGAACACAATTGGCACAGATACGCAGTATTTT CAIQNTIGTDTQYF TRBV10-3 - - TRBJ2-3 14
TGTGCCAGCAGTTTCGGCCCTTATAGCGATCAGCCCCAGCATTTT CASSFGPYSDQPQHF TRBV28 - - TRBJ1-5 15
TGTGCCAGCACCCTCGGGGTCGCAGGGGCTCCGGGGGCTTTCTTT CASTLGVAGAPGAFF TRBV28 - - TRBJ1-1 15
TGCGCCAGCAGCGGTGCGGGTGCGGGAGTAACAGATACGCAGTATTTT CASSGAGAGVTDTQYF TRBV5-1 TRBD2 - TRBJ2-3 16
TGTGCCAGCTCCGACTCACAGGGTCGGTATAAAGCTTTCTTT CASSDSQGRYKAFF TRBV18 - - TRBJ1-1 14
TGTGCCAGGACAGCTGAAGCTTTCTTT CARTAEAFF TRBV6-4 - - TRBJ1-1 9
TGTGCCAGCTCGAGGGGGAGCTCCTACAATGAGCAGTTCTTC CASSRGSSYNEQFF TRBV18 - - TRBJ2-1 14
TGTGCCAGCAGCCAAGGACAGGGTGGGGACACTGAAGCTTTCTTT CASSQGQGGDTEAFF TRBV11-3 TRBD1 - TRBJ1-1 15
TGCGCCAGCAGCTCGAGGATGAACACTGAAGCTTTCTTT CASSSRMNTEAFF TRBV5-1 - - TRBJ1-1 13
TGTGCCAGCAGTCCCCAGGGGATCGAGCAGTACTTC CASSPQGIEQYF TRBV2 - - TRBJ2-7 12
TGTGCCAGCAGCGGGACAGGGGGCTCTGGGGCCAACGTCCTGACTTTC CASSGTGGSGANVLTF TRBV5-8 TRBD1 - TRBJ2-6 16
TGTGCCTTACTAGCGGACTCCTACAATGAGCAGTTCTTC CALLADSYNEQFF TRBV30 TRBD2 - TRBJ2-1 13
TGTGCCAGCAGGGGTACAGGGATCAATTCACCCCTCCACTTT CASRGTGINSPLHF TRBV2 - few TRBJ1-6 14
TGCGCCAGCAGGCGCGGGACTATGGAGACCCAGTACTTC CASRRGTMETQYF TRBV10-2 TRBD2 once TRBJ2-5 13
TGTGCCAGCAGTTTAACTGCGACCTACGAGCAGTACTTC CASSLTATYEQYF TRBV27 - - TRBJ2-7 13
TGTGCCAGCTCACAAGCCGGGACAGTGAATTCACCCCTCCACTTT CASSQAGTVNSPLHF TRBV18 TRBD1 - TRBJ1-6 15
TGTGCCAGCAGTGGGGGACTAGCGGGGGCCTACGAGCAGTACTTC CASSGGLAGAYEQYF TRBV6-1 TRBD2 - TRBJ2-7 15
TGTGCCAGCAGCTTATACAGGGACGGAAACACCATATATTTT CASSLYRDGNTIYF TRBV7-2 - - TRBJ1-3 14
TGTGCCAGCAGCCCCATGGACAGGGTGGCTGACAATGAGCAGTTCTTC CASSPMDRVADNEQFF TRBV11-3 TRBD1 - TRBJ2-1 16
TGTGCAAGTTCCGGGACTAGCGTCGGCGAGCAGTACTTC CASSGTSVGEQYF TRBV7-2 TRBD2 - TRBJ2-7 13
TGTGCCAGCAGTGACTCGACAGGGGGAGATACGCAGTATTTT CASSDSTGGDTQYF TRBV6-4 TRBD1 - TRBJ2-3 14
TGTGCCAGCAGCTTAGTAACTAGCGGGAGGACGGCCGTCCGCAATGAGCAGTTCTTC CASSLVTSGRTAVRNEQFF TRBV11-2 TRBD2 - TRBJ2-1 19
TGTGCCAGCAGTCTAGGACAGGGATACCGGGCACCCCTCCACTTT CASSLGQGYRAPLHF TRBV28 TRBD1 - TRBJ1-6 15
TGTGCCAGCAGCGTAGGACTAGGGGACCTCAATGAGCAGTTCTTC CASSVGLGDLNEQFF TRBV9 - - TRBJ2-1 15
TGCGCCAGCAGCGCCGACGAGGGAACTGAAGCTTTCTTT CASSADEGTEAFF TRBV5-1 - few TRBJ1-1 13
TGTGCCAGCATCCTAGGAGGGCCACCCAATGAGCAGTTCTTC CASILGGPPNEQFF TRBV7-9 - - TRBJ2-1 14
TGTGCCAGTACCCTGGAACAGGGCGGCACTGAAGCTTTCTTT CASTLEQGGTEAFF TRBV19 - - TRBJ1-1 14
TGTGCCAGCAGTGAAGGAGGACAGCCTAGGGCTTTCTTT CASSEGGQPRAFF TRBV6-1 - - TRBJ1-1 13
TGTGCCAGCAGCTTGTTTGCCCCAGCAGGGTTGGAGGGCTACACCTTC CASSLFAPAGLEGYTF TRBV5-6 - - TRBJ1-2 16
TGTGCCAGCAGTTTAGGCGGGATAATCGCAGGGCGAACTGAAGCTTTCTTT CASSLGGIIAGRTEAFF TRBV28 - - TRBJ1-1 17
TGTGCCAGCAGCGTACAGGGGAATTCACCCCTCCACTTT CASSVQGNSPLHF TRBV9 - - TRBJ1-6 13
TGTGCCAGCAGCTTAGGGGCGGGATATACGCAGTATTTT CASSLGAGYTQYF TRBV7-2 - - TRBJ2-3 13
TGCGCCAGCAGCCAAGCCGGGACAGGGGGCCTTATGAATACGCAGTATTTT CASSQAGTGGLMNTQYF TRBV4-1 TRBD1 - TRBJ2-3 17
TGTGCCAGCAGTTACTCGAGTCAGGGGAATTCACCCCTCCACTTT CASSYSSQGNSPLHF TRBV6-6 - - TRBJ1-6 15
TGTGCCAGCAGCGTAGTACAGGGGGCGACCGGGGAGCTGTTTTTT CASSVVQGATGELFF TRBV9 TRBD1 - TRBJ2-2 15
TGTGCCAGCAGTTACTCGGACTCGGTAGCAGGAGAGCAGTACTTC CASSYSDSVAGEQYF TRBV6-5 - once TRBJ2-7 15
TGTGCCAGCAGCGTACTTCCCCGGGGGGCTACTGAAGCTTTCTTT CASSVLPRGATEAFF TRBV9 - - TRBJ1-1 15
TGTGCCAGCAGCTTAGACAGGGTGAGGAGGAACACTGAAGCTTTCTTT CASSLDRVRRNTEAFF TRBV11-2 - - TRBJ1-1 16
TGTGCCAGCAGCTCACCTAGCGGGGGGGGCCCCGGGGAGCAGTTCTTC CASSSPSGGGPGEQFF TRBV7-2 TRBD2 - TRBJ2-1 16
TGTGCCAGCAGTGGGGTTGGGGGGGGTGAGCAGTTCTTC CASSGVGGGEQFF TRBV6-4 TRBD2 - TRBJ2-1 13
TGTGCCAGCAGCCTCAGGGGAAGCGGGGACGAGCAGTACTTC CASSLRGSGDEQYF TRBV9 - - TRBJ2-7 14
TGTGCCAGCAGCCTAGGGAGGGGGACTGAAGCTTTCTTT CASSLGRGTEAFF TRBV25-1 - - TRBJ1-1 13
TGTGCCAGCAGCTTAGACAGGTACAATGAGCAGTTCTTC CASSLDRYNEQFF TRBV11-3 - few TRBJ2-1 13
TGTGCCAGCAGCTCGGGACTAGCGGATAGTCGGGACATTCAGTACTTC CASSSGLADSRDIQYF TRBV7-9 TRBD2 - TRBJ2-4 16
TGTGCCAGCAGTTCCCTCGGGGGACTGGGCTACGAGCAGTACTTC CASSSLGGLGYEQYF TRBV27 - - TRBJ2-7 15
TGTGCCAGCAGTGCCAGGATCGGGGGGAGGGAGACCCAGTACTTC CASSARIGGRETQYF TRBV28 TRBD2 - TRBJ2-5 15
TGTGCCAGCAGCTTAGGGTCCGCCCTGGGGGCCACAGATACGCAGTATTTT CASSLGSALGATDTQYF TRBV7-6 - - TRBJ2-3 17
TGTGCCAGCAGCTCGGGACAGGGTTACACAGATACGCAGTATTTT CASSSGQGYTDTQYF TRBV7-9 TRBD1 once TRBJ2-3 15
TGTGCCAGCAGTGCTGACAGGGGAAACACCATATATTTT CASSADRGNTIYF TRBV2 - - TRBJ1-3 13
TGTGCCAGCAGCACTAGCGGGTCCTACAATGAGCAGTTCTTC CASSTSGSYNEQFF TRBV9 TRBD2 - TRBJ2-1 14
TGTGCCAGTAGTGCACGGGACAGGGGTAACTACGAGCAGTACTTC CASSARDRGNYEQYF TRBV19 TRBD1 - TRBJ2-7 15